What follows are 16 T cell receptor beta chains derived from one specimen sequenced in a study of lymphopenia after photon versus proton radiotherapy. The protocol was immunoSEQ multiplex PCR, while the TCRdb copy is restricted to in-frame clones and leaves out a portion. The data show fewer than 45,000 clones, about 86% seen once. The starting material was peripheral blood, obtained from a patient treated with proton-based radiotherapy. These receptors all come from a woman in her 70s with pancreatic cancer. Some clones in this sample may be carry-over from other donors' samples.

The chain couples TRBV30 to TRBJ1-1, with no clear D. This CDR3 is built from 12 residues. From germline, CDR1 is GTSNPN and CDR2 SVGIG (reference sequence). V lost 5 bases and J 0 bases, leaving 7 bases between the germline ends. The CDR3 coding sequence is TGTGCCTGGGCCCATATGAACACTGAAGCTTTCTTT. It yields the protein CAWAHMNTEAFF.

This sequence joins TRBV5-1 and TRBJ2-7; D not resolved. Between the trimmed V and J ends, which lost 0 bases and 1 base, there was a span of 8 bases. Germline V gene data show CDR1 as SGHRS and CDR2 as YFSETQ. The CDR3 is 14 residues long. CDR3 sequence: CASSLDRLSYEQYF. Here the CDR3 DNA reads TGCGCCAGCAGCTTGGACAGACTGTCCTACGAGCAGTACTTC.

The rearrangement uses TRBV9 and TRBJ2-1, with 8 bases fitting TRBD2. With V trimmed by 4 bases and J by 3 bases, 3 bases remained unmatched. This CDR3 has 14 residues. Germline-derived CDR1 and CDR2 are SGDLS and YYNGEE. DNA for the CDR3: TGTGCCAGCAGCTCAGCGGGGGTCTACAATGAGCAGTTCTTC. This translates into CASSSAGVYNEQFF.

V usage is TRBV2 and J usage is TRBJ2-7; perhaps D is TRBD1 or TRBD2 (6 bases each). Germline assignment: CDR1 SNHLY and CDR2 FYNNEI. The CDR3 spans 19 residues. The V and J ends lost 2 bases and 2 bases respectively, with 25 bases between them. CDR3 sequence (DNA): TGTGCCAGCAGTGAATATACAGGTTATACAGGGCGGACTACCTACGAGCAGTACTTC. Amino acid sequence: CASSEYTGYTGRTTYEQYF.

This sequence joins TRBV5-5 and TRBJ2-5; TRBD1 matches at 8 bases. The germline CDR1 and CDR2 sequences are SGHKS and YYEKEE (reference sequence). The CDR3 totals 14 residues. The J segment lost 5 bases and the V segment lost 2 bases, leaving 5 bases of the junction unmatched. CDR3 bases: TGTGCCAGCAGCTTAACAGGGGGTTTCGAGACCCAGTACTTC. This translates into CASSLTGGFETQYF.

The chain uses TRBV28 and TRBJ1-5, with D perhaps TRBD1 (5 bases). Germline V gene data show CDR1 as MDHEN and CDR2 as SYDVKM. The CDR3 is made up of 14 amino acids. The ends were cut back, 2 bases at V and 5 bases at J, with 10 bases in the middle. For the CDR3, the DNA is TGTGCCAGCAGTTTAGGGTTGGGGGATCAGCCCCAGCATTTT. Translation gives CASSLGLGDQPQHF.

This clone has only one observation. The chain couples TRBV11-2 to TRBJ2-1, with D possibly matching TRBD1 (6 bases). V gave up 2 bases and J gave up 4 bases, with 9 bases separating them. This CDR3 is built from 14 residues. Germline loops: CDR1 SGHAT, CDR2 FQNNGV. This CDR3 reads CASSLLQGYNEQFF. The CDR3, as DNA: TGTGCCAGCAGCTTACTACAGGGATACAATGAGCAGTTCTTC.

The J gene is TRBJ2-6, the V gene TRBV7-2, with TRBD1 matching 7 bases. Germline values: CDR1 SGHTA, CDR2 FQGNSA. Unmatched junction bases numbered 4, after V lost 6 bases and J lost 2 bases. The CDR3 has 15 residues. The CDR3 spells CASSPQGAGANVLTF. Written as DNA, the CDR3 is TGTGCCAGCAGTCCTCAGGGGGCTGGGGCCAACGTCCTGACTTTC.

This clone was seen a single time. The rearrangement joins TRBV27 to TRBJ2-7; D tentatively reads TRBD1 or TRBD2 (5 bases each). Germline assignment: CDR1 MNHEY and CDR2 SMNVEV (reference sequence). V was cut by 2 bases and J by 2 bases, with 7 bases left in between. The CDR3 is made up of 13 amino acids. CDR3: CASSLRGPYEQYF. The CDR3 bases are TGTGCCAGCAGTTTAAGGGGACCCTACGAGCAGTACTTC.

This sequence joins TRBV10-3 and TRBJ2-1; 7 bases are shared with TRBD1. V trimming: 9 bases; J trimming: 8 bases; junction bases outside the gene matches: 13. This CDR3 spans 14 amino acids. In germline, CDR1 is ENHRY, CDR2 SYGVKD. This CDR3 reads CAILRDRGLDEQFF. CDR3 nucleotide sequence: TGTGCCATACTCCGGGACAGAGGGTTAGATGAGCAGTTCTTC.

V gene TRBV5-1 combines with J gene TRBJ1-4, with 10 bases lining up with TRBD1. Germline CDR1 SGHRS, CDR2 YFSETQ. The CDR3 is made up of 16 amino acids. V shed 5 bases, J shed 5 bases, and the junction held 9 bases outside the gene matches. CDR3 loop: CASSPTSDRGNEKLFF. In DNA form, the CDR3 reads TGCGCCAGCAGTCCAACTTCGGACAGGGGGAATGAAAAACTGTTTTTT.

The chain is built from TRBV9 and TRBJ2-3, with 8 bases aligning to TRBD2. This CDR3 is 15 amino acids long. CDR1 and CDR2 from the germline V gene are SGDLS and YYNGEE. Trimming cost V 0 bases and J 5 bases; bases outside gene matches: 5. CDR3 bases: TGTGCCAGCAGCGTAGAAAGGACTAGCTTAGATACGCAGTATTTT. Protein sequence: CASSVERTSLDTQYF.

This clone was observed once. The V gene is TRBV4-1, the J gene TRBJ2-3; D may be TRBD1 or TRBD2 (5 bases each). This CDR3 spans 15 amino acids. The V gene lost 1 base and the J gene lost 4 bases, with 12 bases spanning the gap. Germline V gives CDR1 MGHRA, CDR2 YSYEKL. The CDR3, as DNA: TGCGCCAGCAGCCAAGTTCCTGGGGGTCCAGATACGCAGTATTTT. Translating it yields CASSQVPGGPDTQYF.

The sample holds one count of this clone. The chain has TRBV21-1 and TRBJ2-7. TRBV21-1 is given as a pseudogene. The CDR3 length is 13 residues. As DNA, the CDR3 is TGTGCCAGCAGCCAAGCAGGACCTTACGAGCAGTACTTC. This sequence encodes CASSQAGPYEQYF.

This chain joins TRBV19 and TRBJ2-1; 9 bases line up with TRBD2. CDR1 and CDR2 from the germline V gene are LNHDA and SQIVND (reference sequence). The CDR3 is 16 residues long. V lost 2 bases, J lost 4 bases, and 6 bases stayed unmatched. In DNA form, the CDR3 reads TGTGCCAGTAGTATAAAATCGCGGGAGGGATACAATGAGCAGTTCTTC. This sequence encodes CASSIKSREGYNEQFF.

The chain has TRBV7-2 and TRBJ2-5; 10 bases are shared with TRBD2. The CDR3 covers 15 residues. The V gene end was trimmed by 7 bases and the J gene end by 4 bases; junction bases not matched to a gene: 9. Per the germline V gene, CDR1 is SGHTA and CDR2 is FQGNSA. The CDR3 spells CASNPQSGRGETQYF. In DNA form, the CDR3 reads TGTGCCAGCAACCCCCAGAGCGGGAGGGGAGAGACCCAGTACTTC.